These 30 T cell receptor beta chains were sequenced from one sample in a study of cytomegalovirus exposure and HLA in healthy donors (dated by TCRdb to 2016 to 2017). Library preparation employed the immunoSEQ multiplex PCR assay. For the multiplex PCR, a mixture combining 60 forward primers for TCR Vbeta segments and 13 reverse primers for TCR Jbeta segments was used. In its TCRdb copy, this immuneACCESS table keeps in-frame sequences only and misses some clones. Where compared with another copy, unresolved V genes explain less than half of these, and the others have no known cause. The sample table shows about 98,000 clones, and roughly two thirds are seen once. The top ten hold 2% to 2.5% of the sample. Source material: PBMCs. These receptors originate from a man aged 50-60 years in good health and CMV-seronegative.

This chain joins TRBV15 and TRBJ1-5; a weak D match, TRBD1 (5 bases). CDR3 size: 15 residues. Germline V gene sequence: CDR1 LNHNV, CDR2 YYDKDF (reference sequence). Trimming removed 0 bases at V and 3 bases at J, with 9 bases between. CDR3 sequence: CATSRDGAFNQPQHF. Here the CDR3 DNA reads TGTGCCACCAGCAGAGATGGGGCGTTCAATCAGCCCCAGCATTTT. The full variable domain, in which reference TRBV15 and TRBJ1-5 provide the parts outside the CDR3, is DAMVIQNPRYQVTQFGKPVTLSCSQTLNHNVMYWYQQKSSQAPKLLFHYYDKDFNNEADTPDNFQSRRPNTSFCFLDIRSPGLGDTAMYLCATSRDGAFNQPQHFGDGTRLSIL.

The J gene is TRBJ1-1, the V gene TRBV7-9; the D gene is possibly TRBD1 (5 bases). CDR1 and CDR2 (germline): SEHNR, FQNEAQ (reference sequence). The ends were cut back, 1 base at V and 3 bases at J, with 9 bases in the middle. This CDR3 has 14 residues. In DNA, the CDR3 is TGTGCCAGCAGCTTAGTCGGGGGGGACACTGAAGCTTTCTTT. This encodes CASSLVGGDTEAFF.

The chain's CDR3 is CASSLTGQGFGGYGYTF. CDR3 DNA: TGTGCCAGCAGCTTAACGGGACAGGGTTTCGGCGGCTATGGCTACACCTTC. The V and J genes are TRBV7-9 and TRBJ1-2; 9 bases line up with TRBD1. Germline-derived CDR1 and CDR2 are SEHNR and FQNEAQ (reference sequence). Unmatched junction bases numbered 11, after V lost 2 bases and J lost 4 bases. The CDR3 extends over 17 amino acids. Based on the CDR3 plus reference TRBV7-9 and TRBJ1-2, the full variable domain is DTGVSQNPRHKITKRGQNVTFRCDPISEHNRLYWYRQTLGQGPEFLTYFQNEAQLEKSRLLSDRFSAERPKGSFSTLEIQRTEQGDSAMYLCASSLTGQGFGGYGYTFGSGTRLTVV.

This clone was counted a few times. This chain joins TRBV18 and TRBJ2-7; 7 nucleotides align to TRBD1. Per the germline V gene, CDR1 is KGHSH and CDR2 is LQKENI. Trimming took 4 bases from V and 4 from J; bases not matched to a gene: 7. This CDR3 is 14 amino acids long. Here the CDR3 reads CASSQNRGKYEQYF. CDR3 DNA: TGTGCCAGCTCACAGAACAGGGGAAAATACGAGCAGTACTTC. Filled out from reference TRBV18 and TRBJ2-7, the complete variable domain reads NAGVMQNPRHLVRRRGQEARLRCSPMKGHSHVYWYRQLPEEGLKFMVYLQKENIIDESGMPKERFSAEFPKEGPSILRIQQVVRGDSAAYFCASSQNRGKYEQYFGPGTRLTVT.

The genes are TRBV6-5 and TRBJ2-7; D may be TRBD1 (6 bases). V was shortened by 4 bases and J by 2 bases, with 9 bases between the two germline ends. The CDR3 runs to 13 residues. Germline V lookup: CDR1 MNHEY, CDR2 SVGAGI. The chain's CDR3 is CASSLTGTYEQYF. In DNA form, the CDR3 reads TGTGCCAGCAGTTTGACAGGCACCTACGAGCAGTACTTC.

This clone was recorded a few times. This CDR3 is CASSPTGKGGTEAFF. CDR3 coding DNA: TGTGCCAGCAGTCCTACCGGGAAGGGTGGGACTGAAGCTTTCTTT. The rearrangement joins TRBV28 to TRBJ1-1; unclear D gene. This CDR3 is 15 amino acids long. V was shortened by 5 bases and J by 5 bases, with 18 bases between the two germline ends. Germline lookup yields CDR1 MDHEN and CDR2 SYDVKM.

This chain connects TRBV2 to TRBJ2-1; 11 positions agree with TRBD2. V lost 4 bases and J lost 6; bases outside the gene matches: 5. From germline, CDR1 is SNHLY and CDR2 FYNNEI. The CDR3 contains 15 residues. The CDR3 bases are TGTGCCAGCAGTGGGACTAGCGGGCGTGGCAATGAGCAGTTCTTC. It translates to CASSGTSGRGNEQFF. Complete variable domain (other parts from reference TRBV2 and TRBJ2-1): EPEVTQTPSHQVTQMGQEVILRCVPISNHLYFYWYRQILGQKVEFLVSFYNNEISEKSEIFDDQFSVERPDGSNFTLKIRSTKLEDSAMYFCASSGTSGRGNEQFFGPGTRLTVL.

The CDR3 is CASSPPPLGQGKETQYF. In DNA form, the CDR3 reads TGTGCCAGCTCACCACCGCCTTTGGGACAGGGAAAAGAGACCCAGTACTTC. This chain connects TRBV18 to TRBJ2-5; 9 nucleotides agree with TRBD1. The germline V gene encodes CDR1 KGHSH and CDR2 LQKENI. The length of the CDR3 is 17 residues. V lost 0 bases and J lost 3; bases outside the gene matches: 8.

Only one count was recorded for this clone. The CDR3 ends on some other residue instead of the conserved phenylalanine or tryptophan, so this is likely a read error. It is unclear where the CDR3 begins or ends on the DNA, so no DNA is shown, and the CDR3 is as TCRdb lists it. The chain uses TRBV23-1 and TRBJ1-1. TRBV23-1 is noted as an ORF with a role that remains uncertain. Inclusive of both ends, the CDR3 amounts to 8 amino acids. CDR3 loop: CASSREPC.

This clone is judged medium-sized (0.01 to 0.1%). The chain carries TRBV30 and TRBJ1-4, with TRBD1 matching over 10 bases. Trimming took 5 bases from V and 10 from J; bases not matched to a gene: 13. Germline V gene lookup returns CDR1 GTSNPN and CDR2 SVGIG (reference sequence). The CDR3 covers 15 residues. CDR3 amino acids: CAWESVPDRGRKLFF. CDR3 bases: TGTGCCTGGGAATCAGTCCCTGACAGGGGGCGAAAACTGTTTTTT.

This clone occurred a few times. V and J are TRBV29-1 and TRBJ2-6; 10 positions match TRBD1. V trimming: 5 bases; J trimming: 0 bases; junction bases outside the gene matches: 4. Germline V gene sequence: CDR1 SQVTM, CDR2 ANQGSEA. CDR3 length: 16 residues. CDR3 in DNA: TGCAGCGTTTCGGGACAGGGGAGCTCTGGGGCCAACGTCCTGACTTTC. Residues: CSVSGQGSSGANVLTF.

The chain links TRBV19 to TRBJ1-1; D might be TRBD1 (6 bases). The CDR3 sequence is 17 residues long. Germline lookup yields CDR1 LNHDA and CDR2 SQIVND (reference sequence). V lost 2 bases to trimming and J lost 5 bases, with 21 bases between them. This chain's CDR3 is CASSIRGTTIQGTEAFF. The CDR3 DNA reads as TGTGCCAGTAGTATAAGGGGGACAACTATCCAGGGAACTGAAGCTTTCTTT.

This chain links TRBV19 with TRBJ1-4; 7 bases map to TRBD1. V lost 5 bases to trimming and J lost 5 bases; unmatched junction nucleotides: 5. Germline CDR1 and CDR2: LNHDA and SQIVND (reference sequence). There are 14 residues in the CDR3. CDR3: CASSWGQLNEKLFF. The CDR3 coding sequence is TGTGCCAGTAGTTGGGGACAGCTGAATGAAAAACTGTTTTTT.

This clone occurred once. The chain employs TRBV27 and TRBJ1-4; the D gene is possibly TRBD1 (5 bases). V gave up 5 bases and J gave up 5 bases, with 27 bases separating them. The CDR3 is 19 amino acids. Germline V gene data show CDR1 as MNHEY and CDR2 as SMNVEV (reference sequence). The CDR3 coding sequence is TGTGCCAGCAGTAGGCAGCCGGGGCAAGCCCTGGGGAGGAATGAAAAACTGTTTTTT. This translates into CASSRQPGQALGRNEKLFF.

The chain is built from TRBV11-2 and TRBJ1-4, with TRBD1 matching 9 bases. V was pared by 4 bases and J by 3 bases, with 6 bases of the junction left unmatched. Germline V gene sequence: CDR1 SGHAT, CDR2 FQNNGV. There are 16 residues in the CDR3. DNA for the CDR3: TGTGCCAGCAGCTCGAGGGGGACAGGGCCTAATGAAAAACTGTTTTTT. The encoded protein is CASSSRGTGPNEKLFF.

CDR3 nucleotides: TGTGCCAGCAGTGTAACGTGGACAGGGGCCCTTAATCAGCCCCAGCATTTT. Amino acid sequence: CASSVTWTGALNQPQHF. The chain employs TRBV6-1 and TRBJ1-5; TRBD1 matches 9 bases. The CDR3 contains 17 residues. After removal of 4 bases from V and 4 bases from J, the junction contained 11 bases not matched to a gene. Germline V gives CDR1 MNHNS, CDR2 SASEGT.

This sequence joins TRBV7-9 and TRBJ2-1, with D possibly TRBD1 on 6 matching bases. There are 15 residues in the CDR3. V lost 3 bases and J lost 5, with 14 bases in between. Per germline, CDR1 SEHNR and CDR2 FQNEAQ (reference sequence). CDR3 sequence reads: CASSFGGTPNNEQFF. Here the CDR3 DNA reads TGTGCCAGCAGCTTTGGTGGGACACCAAACAATGAGCAGTTCTTC. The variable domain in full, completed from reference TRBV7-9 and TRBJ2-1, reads DTGVSQNPRHKITKRGQNVTFRCDPISEHNRLYWYRQTLGQGPEFLTYFQNEAQLEKSRLLSDRFSAERPKGSFSTLEIQRTEQGDSAMYLCASSFGGTPNNEQFFGPGTRLTVL.

CDR3 region: CASSLMLAGVRETQYF. The CDR3 DNA reads as TGCGCCAGCAGCTTGATGCTAGCGGGAGTACGAGAGACCCAGTACTTC. The V call is TRBV5-1, the J call TRBJ2-5; 10 bases line up with TRBD2. This CDR3 has 16 amino acids. Germline V lookup: CDR1 SGHRS, CDR2 YFSETQ. The V and J ends lost 1 base and 4 bases, in that order; junction bases with no gene match: 7.

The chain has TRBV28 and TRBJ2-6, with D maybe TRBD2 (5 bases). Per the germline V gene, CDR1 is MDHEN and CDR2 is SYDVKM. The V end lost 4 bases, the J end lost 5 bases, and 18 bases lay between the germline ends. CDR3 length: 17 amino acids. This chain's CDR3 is CASSSDRLGVRANVLTF. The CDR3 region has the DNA TGTGCCAGCAGTTCCGATAGGTTGGGAGTCCGGGCCAACGTCCTGACTTTC.

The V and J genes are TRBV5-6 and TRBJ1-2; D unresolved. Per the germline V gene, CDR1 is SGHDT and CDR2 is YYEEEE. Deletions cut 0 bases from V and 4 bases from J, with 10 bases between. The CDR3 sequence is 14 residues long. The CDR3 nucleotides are TGTGCCAGCAGCTTGGTCCAGGCGGGCTATGGCTACACCTTC. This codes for CASSLVQAGYGYTF.

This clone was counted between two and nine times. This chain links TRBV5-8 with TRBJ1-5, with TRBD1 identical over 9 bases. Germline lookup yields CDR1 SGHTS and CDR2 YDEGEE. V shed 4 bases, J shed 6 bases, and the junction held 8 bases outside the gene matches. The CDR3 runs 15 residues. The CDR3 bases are TGTGCCAGCAGCCCGGGACAGGGCGGTTTTCAGCCCCAGCATTTT. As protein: CASSPGQGGFQPQHF.

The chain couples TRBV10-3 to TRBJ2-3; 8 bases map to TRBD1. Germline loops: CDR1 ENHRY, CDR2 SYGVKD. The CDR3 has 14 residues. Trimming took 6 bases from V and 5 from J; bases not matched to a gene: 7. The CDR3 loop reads CAISRQGQRDTQYF. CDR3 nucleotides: TGTGCCATCAGCAGACAGGGGCAAAGAGATACGCAGTATTTT.

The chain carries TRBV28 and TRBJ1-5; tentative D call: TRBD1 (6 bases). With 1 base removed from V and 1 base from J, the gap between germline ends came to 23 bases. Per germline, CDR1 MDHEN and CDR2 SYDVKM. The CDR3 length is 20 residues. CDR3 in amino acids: CASSLYSGLGVTGSNQPQHF. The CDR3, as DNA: TGTGCCAGCAGTTTATACAGTGGGCTGGGTGTCACAGGGAGCAATCAGCCCCAGCATTTT.

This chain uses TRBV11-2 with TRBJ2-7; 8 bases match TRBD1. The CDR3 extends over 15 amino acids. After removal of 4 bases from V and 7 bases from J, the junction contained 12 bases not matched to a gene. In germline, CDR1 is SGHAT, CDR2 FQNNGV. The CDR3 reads CASSSGQVLLLEQYF. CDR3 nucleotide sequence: TGTGCCAGCAGCTCGGGACAGGTCCTACTACTGGAGCAGTACTTC.

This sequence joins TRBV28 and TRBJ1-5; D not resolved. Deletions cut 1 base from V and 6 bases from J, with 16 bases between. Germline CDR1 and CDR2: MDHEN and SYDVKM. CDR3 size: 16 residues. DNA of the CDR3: TGTGCCAGCAGTTTATTCCGGGGAGGGCTAGGTCAGCCCCAGCATTTT. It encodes CASSLFRGGLGQPQHF.

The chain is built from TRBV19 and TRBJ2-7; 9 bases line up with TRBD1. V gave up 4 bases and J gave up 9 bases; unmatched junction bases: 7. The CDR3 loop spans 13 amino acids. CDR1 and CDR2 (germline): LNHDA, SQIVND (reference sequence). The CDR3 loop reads CASSTGTGRLQYF. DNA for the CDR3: TGTGCCAGTAGTACCGGGACAGGGCGGCTGCAGTACTTC.

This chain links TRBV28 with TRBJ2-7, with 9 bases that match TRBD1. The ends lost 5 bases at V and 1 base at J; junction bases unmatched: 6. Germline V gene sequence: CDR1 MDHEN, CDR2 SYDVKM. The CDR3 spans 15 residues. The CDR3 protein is CASSRTGVGSYEQYF. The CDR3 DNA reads TGTGCCAGCAGTCGGACAGGGGTTGGGTCCTACGAGCAGTACTTC. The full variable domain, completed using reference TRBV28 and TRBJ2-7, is DVKVTQSSRYLVKRTGEKVFLECVQDMDHENMFWYRQDPGLGLRLIYFSYDVKMKEKGDIPEGYSVSREKKERFSLILESASTNQTSMYLCASSRTGVGSYEQYFGPGTRLTVT.

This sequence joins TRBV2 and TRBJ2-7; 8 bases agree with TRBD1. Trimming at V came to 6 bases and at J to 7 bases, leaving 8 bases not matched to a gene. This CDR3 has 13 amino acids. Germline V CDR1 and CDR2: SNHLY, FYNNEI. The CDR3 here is CASREGRGHEQYF. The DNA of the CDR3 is TGTGCCAGCAGGGAGGGCAGGGGGCATGAGCAGTACTTC.

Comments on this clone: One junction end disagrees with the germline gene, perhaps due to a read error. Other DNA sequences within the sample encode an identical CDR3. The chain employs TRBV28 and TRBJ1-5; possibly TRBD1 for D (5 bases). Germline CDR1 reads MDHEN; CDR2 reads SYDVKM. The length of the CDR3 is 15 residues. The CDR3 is CASSFGRVSNQPQHF. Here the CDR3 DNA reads TGTGCCAGCAGTTTCGGCAGGGTGAGCAACCAGCCCCAGCATTTT.

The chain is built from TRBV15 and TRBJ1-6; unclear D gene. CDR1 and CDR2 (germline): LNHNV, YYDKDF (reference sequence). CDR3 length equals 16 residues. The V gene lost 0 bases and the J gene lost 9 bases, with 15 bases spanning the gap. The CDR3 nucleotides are TGTGCCACCAGCAGAGATCGGGTAGGGAGCGGTTCACCCCTCCACTTT. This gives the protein CATSRDRVGSGSPLHF.